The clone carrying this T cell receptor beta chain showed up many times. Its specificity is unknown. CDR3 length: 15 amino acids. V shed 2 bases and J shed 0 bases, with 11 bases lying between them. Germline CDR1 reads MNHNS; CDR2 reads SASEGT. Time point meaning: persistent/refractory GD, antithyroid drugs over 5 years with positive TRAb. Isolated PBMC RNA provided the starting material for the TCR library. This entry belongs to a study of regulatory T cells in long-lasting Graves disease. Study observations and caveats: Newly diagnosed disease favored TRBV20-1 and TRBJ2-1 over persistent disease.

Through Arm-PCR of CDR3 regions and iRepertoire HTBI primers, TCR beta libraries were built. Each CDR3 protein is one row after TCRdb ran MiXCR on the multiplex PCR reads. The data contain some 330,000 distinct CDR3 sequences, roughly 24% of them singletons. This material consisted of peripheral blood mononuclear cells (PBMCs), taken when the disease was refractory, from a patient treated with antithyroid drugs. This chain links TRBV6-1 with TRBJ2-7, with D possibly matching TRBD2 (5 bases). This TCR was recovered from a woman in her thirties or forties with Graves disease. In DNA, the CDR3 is TGTGCCAGCAGTGAATCCTGGACTCCCTCCTACGAGCAGTACTTC. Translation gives CASSESWTPSYEQYF.